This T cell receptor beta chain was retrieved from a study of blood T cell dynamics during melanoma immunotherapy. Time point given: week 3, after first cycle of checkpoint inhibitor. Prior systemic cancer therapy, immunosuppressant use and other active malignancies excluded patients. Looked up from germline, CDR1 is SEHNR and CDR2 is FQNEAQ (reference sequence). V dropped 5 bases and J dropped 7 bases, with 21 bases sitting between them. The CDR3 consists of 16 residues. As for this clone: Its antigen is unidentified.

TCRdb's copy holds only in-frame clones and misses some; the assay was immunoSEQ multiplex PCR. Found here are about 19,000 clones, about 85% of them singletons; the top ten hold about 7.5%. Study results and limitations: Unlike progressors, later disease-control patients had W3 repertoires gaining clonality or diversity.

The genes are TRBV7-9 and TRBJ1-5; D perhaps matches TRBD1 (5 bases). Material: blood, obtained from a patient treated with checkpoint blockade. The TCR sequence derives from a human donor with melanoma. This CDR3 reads CASSRWPRGKNQPQHF. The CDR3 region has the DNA TGTGCCAGCAGCCGGTGGCCGAGGGGTAAGAACCAGCCCCAGCATTTT.